This T cell receptor (beta chain) was obtained from a study of beta chain features in type 1 diabetes. Study overall: Comparable age, gender and cell yields were observed in patients relative to healthy donors.

The study's findings and limits: PCR may have favored shorter templates equally in patients and controls.

Trimming at V came to 6 bases and at J to 7 bases, leaving 8 bases not matched to a gene. The CDR3 consists of 15 residues. Looked up from germline, CDR1 is MNHEY and CDR2 is SMNVEV (reference sequence). The entirety of the isolated RNA underwent reverse transcription, so expressed TCRB transcripts were sequenced. The data were produced by immunoSEQ multiplex PCR, yet TCRdb's version contains in-frame clones alone and is incomplete. The sample lists about 930,000 clones; roughly a sixth were seen once. This clone was picked up a small number of times. Its antigen is still unknown. The J gene is TRBJ2-1, the V gene TRBV27, with TRBD1 identical over 11 bases. The source of this sequence is a young woman in good health. The sequenced sample was naive CD4+ T cells from blood. The DNA for the CDR3 is TGTGCCAGCAGACGTGGGACAGGGGGGAGAAATGAGCAGTTCTTC. Protein: CASRRGTGGRNEQFF.